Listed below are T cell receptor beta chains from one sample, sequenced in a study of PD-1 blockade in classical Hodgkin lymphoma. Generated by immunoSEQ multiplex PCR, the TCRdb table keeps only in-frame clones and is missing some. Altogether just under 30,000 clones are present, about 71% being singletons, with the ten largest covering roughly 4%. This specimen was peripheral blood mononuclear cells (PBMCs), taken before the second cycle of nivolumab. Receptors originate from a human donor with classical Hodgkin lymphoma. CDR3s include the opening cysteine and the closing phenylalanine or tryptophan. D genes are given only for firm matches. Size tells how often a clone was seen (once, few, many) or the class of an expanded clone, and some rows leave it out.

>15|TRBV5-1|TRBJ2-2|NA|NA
CASRQGSPNTGELFF
TGCGCCAGCAGGCAGGGGTCTCCGAACACCGGGGAGCTGTTTTTT
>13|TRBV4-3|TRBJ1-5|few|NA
CASSQVTGGPQHF
TGCGCCAGCAGCCAAGTAACGGGAGGGCCCCAGCATTTT
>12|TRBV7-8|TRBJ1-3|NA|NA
CASSPTGNTIYF
TGTGCCAGCAGCCCCACAGGAAACACCATATATTTT
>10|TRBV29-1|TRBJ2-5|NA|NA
CSVGGETQYF
TGCAGCGTTGGGGGGGAGACCCAGTACTTC
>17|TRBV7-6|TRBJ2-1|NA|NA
CASSLGWGPTHYNEQFF
TGTGCCAGCAGCTTGGGTTGGGGGCCCACACACTACAATGAGCAGTTCTTC
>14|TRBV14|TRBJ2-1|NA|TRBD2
CASSLAGPYNEQFF
TGTGCCAGCTCCCTAGCGGGACCGTACAATGAGCAGTTCTTC
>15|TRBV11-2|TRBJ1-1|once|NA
CASSFGSGRSTEAFF
TGTGCCAGCAGCTTTGGATCCGGTCGGAGCACTGAAGCTTTCTTT
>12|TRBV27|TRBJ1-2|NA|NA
CASSPTGYGYTF
TGTGCCAGCAGTCCCACAGGTTATGGCTACACCTTC
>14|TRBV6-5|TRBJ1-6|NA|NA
CASWGSAYNSPLHF
TGTGCCAGCTGGGGATCTGCCTATAATTCACCCCTCCACTTT
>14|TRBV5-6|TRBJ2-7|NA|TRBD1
CASSWGQGAYEQYF
TGTGCCAGCAGCTGGGGACAGGGGGCCTACGAGCAGTACTTC
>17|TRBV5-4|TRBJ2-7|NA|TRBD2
CASSLGLAGKGPYEQYF
TGTGCCAGCAGCTTGGGCCTAGCGGGAAAAGGGCCCTACGAGCAGTACTTC
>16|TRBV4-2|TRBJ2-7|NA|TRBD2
CASTSGTSGGHYEQYF
TGTGCCAGCACCTCCGGGACTAGCGGGGGGCACTACGAGCAGTACTTC
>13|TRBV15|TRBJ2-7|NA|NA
CATSTNTVSEQYF
TGTGCCACCAGCACCAATACAGTCTCCGAGCAGTACTTC
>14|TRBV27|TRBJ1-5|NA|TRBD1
CASSLAGGHQPQHF
TGTGCCAGCAGTTTAGCAGGGGGGCATCAGCCCCAGCATTTT
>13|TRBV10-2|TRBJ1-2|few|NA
CASSENRFYGYTF
TGCGCCAGCAGTGAGAACAGATTCTATGGCTACACCTTC
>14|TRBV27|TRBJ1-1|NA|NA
CASREDFPGTEAFF
TGTGCCAGCAGGGAAGACTTCCCGGGGACTGAAGCTTTCTTT
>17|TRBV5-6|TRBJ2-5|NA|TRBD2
CASSLDTGLEWVETQYF
TGTGCCAGCAGCCTAGATACGGGACTAGAATGGGTGGAGACCCAGTACTTC
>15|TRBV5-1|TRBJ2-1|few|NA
CASSWTPSKANEQFF
TGCGCCAGCAGCTGGACACCTTCAAAAGCTAATGAGCAGTTCTTC
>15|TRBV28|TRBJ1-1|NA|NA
CASSLPRGASPEAFF
TGTGCCAGCAGTTTACCGAGGGGCGCCTCCCCTGAAGCTTTCTTT
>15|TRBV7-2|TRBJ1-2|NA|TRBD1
CASSWSGTGTYGYTF
TGTGCCAGCAGCTGGTCCGGGACAGGGACCTATGGCTACACCTTC
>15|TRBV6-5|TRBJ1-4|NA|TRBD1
CASSSTGGEGEKLFF
TGTGCCAGCAGTTCCACAGGGGGCGAGGGGGAAAAACTGTTTTTT
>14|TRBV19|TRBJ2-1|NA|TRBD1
CATTPGQGLDEQFF
TGTGCCACCACCCCGGGACAGGGCCTGGATGAGCAGTTCTTC
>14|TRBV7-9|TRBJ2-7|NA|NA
CASSLGRSSYEQYF
TGTGCCAGCAGCTTAGGTAGGAGCTCCTACGAGCAGTACTTC
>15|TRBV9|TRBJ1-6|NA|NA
CASSGGPVDNSPLHF
TGTGCCAGCAGCGGGGGGCCGGTTGATAATTCACCCCTCCACTTT
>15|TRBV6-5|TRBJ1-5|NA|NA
CASSYAGAGDQPQHF
TGTGCCAGCAGTTACGCAGGGGCTGGGGATCAGCCCCAGCATTTT
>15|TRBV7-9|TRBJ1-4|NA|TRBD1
CASSLVSGTVEKLFF
TGTGCCAGCAGCTTAGTTTCTGGGACAGTCGAAAAACTGTTTTTT
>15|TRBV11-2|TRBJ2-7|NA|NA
CASSLSTATAYEQYF
TGTGCCAGCAGCTTATCGACAGCCACCGCCTACGAGCAGTACTTC
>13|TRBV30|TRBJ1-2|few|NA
CAWTLGQSYGYTF
TGTGCCTGGACCTTAGGACAGTCTTATGGCTACACCTTC
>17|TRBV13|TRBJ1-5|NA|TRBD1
CASSQRTGGYVNQPQHF
TGTGCCAGCAGTCAACGGACAGGGGGATATGTCAATCAGCCCCAGCATTTT
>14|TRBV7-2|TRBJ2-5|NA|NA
CASSSTKYQETQYF
TGTGCCAGCAGTTCAACAAAGTACCAAGAGACCCAGTACTTC
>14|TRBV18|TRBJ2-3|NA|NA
CASGALGSTDTQYF
TGTGCCAGCGGAGCATTAGGGAGCACAGATACGCAGTATTTT
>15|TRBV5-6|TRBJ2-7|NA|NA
CASSLRPGVDYEQYF
TGTGCCAGCAGCTTGAGACCGGGGGTGGACTACGAGCAGTACTTC
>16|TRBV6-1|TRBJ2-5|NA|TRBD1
CASSEPGQGARETQYF
TGTGCCAGCAGTGAGCCTGGACAGGGGGCACGAGAGACCCAGTACTTC
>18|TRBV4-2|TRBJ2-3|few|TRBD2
CASSPRPLAGGGTDTQYF
TGTGCCAGCAGCCCCCGGCCCCTAGCGGGGGGCGGCACAGATACGCAGTATTTT
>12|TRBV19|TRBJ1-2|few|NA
CASSIERDGYTF
TGTGCCAGTAGTATTGAGAGGGATGGCTACACCTTC
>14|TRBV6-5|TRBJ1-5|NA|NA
CASSQRGGAQPQHF
TGTGCCAGCAGCCAACGAGGGGGAGCCCAGCCCCAGCATTTT
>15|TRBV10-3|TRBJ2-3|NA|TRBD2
CAIRRAGGSTDTQYF
TGTGCCATCAGACGAGCCGGGGGGAGCACAGATACGCAGTATTTT
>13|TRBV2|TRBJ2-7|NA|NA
CASSRDWSYEQYF
TGTGCCAGCAGTCGGGACTGGTCCTACGAGCAGTACTTC
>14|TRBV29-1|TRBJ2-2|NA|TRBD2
CSADPGGHTGELFF
TGCAGCGCCGACCCGGGGGGGCACACCGGGGAGCTGTTTTTT
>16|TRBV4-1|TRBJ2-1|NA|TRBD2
CASSQSLAGGLNEQFF
TGCGCCAGCAGCCAGAGCCTAGCGGGGGGGCTCAATGAGCAGTTCTTC
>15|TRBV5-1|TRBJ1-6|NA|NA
CASSPEVGANSPLHF
TGCGCCAGCAGCCCTGAGGTGGGTGCCAATTCACCCCTCCACTTT
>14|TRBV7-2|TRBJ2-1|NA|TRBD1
CASSFPGQYNEQFF
TGTGCCAGCAGCTTCCCGGGACAGTACAATGAGCAGTTCTTC
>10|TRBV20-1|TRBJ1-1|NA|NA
CSARLQEAFF
TGCAGTGCTCGTCTTCAGGAAGCTTTCTTT
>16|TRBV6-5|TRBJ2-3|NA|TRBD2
CASSYSMRGGLIAQYF
TGTGCCAGCAGTTACTCGATGCGGGGGGGCCTGATTGCGCAGTATTTT
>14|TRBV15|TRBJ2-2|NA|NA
CATSRGTNTGELFF
TGTGCCACCAGCAGGGGTACGAACACCGGGGAGCTGTTTTTT
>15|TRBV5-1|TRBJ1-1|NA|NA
CASNPQGVPGTEAFF
TGCGCCAGCAACCCCCAGGGCGTACCCGGCACTGAAGCTTTCTTT
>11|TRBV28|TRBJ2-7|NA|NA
CASSSRYEQYF
TGTGCCAGCTCTAGCCGCTACGAGCAGTACTTC
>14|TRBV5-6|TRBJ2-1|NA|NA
CASSLGGSYNEQFF
TGTGCCAGCAGCTTGGGCGGATCCTACAATGAGCAGTTCTTC
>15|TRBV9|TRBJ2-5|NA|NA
CASSVSPGLHETQYF
TGTGCCAGCAGCGTTAGCCCGGGACTCCACGAGACCCAGTACTTC
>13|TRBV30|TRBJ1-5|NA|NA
CAWSRGSNQPQHF
TGTGCCTGGAGTAGGGGCAGCAATCAGCCCCAGCATTTT
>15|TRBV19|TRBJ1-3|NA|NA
CASSKVDYSGNTIYF
TGTGCCAGTAGTAAGGTCGATTACTCTGGAAACACCATATATTTT
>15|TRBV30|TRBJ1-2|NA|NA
CAWLGTSVANYGYTF
TGTGCCTGGCTCGGAACATCGGTTGCTAACTATGGCTACACCTTC
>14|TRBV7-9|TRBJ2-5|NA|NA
CASSLVVGEETQYF
TGTGCCAGCAGCTTAGTGGTGGGAGAGGAGACCCAGTACTTC
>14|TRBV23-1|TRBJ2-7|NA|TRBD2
CASSQPGVASGKYF
TGCGCCAGCAGTCAACCGGGGGTGGCTAGCGGTAAGTACTTC
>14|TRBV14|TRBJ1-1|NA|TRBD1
CASSQDRGQGGAFF
TGTGCCAGCAGCCAAGATCGGGGACAGGGAGGAGCTTTCTTT